A selection of T cell receptor beta chains follows, all from one sample in a study of T cell responses to AZD1222 COVID-19 vaccine. Assay used: immunoSEQ multiplex PCR; TCRdb lists only in-frame clones, some missing. The data show some 120,000 clones, with roughly 84% seen just once and 6.5% to 9% held by the top ten. Sequencing used peripheral blood, obtained on day 0 of AZD1222 vaccination. The receptors shown here come from an adult in good health. Each CDR3 is given with its conserved first and last residue. Fields, in order: clone size, J gene, D gene, V gene, CDR3 length, CDR3 protein, CDR3 DNA. The D gene is left open where the match is weak. A clone size is listed for some rows: how often the clone was seen (once, few, many), or a class if it is expanded.

clone_size: -; j_call: TRBJ1-2; d_call: -; v_call: TRBV15; cdr3_length: 14; cdr3_aa: CATSRESSQDGYTF; cdr3_nt: TGTGCCACCAGCAGAGAGAGCAGCCAAGATGGCTACACCTTC
clone_size: -; j_call: TRBJ1-1; d_call: -; v_call: TRBV27; cdr3_length: 14; cdr3_aa: CASSERLGVTEAFF; cdr3_nt: TGTGCCAGCTCCGAAAGACTCGGGGTCACTGAAGCTTTCTTT
clone_size: -; j_call: TRBJ1-5; d_call: -; v_call: TRBV2; cdr3_length: 13; cdr3_aa: CASNVQGEQPQHF; cdr3_nt: TGTGCCAGCAATGTCCAGGGTGAACAGCCCCAGCATTTT
clone_size: -; j_call: TRBJ2-7; d_call: TRBD2; v_call: TRBV6-5; cdr3_length: 15; cdr3_aa: CASRTHSGSGYEQYF; cdr3_nt: TGTGCCAGCAGGACACATAGCGGGAGCGGCTACGAGCAGTACTTC
clone_size: -; j_call: TRBJ1-5; d_call: -; v_call: TRBV19; cdr3_length: 17; cdr3_aa: CASSSPWGRDLNQPQHF; cdr3_nt: TGTGCCAGTAGTTCTCCTTGGGGGAGGGACCTCAATCAGCCCCAGCATTTT
clone_size: -; j_call: TRBJ2-3; d_call: TRBD2; v_call: TRBV7-3; cdr3_length: 20; cdr3_aa: CASSRRASGPTTPSTDTQYF; cdr3_nt: TGTGCCAGCAGTCGTCGGGCTAGCGGTCCGACCACCCCTAGCACAGATACGCAGTATTTT
clone_size: -; j_call: TRBJ2-6; d_call: TRBD2; v_call: TRBV28; cdr3_length: 17; cdr3_aa: CASSSVAGLSGANVLTF; cdr3_nt: TGTGCCAGCAGTTCCGTAGCGGGCCTCTCTGGGGCCAACGTCCTGACTTTC
clone_size: -; j_call: TRBJ1-4; d_call: -; v_call: TRBV10-3; cdr3_length: 16; cdr3_aa: CAISQYPGGFGEKLFF; cdr3_nt: TGTGCCATCAGCCAATACCCGGGGGGATTTGGTGAAAAACTGTTTTTT
clone_size: -; j_call: TRBJ2-3; d_call: TRBD2; v_call: TRBV9; cdr3_length: 16; cdr3_aa: CASSVGSTSVADTQYF; cdr3_nt: TGTGCCAGCAGCGTAGGTTCGACTAGCGTGGCCGATACGCAGTATTTT
clone_size: -; j_call: TRBJ1-4; d_call: -; v_call: TRBV6-5; cdr3_length: 13; cdr3_aa: CASSYGGHEKLFF; cdr3_nt: TGTGCCAGCAGTTACGGGGGCCATGAAAAACTGTTTTTT
clone_size: -; j_call: TRBJ2-2; d_call: -; v_call: TRBV2; cdr3_length: 16; cdr3_aa: CASSELGNANTGELFF; cdr3_nt: TGTGCCAGCAGTGAGTTGGGGAACGCGAACACCGGGGAGCTGTTTTTT
clone_size: -; j_call: TRBJ1-1; d_call: -; v_call: TRBV5-1; cdr3_length: 13; cdr3_aa: CASSLQPNTEAFF; cdr3_nt: TGCGCCAGCAGCTTACAGCCGAACACTGAAGCTTTCTTT
clone_size: -; j_call: TRBJ1-6; d_call: -; v_call: TRBV7-6; cdr3_length: 14; cdr3_aa: CASSLSGPNSPLHF; cdr3_nt: TGTGCCAGCAGCTTATCAGGCCCGAATTCACCCCTCCACTTT
clone_size: -; j_call: TRBJ1-6; d_call: -; v_call: TRBV5-8; cdr3_length: 15; cdr3_aa: CASSLTSGESSPLHF; cdr3_nt: TGTGCCAGCAGCTTAACCTCCGGAGAGAGTTCACCCCTCCACTTT
clone_size: -; j_call: TRBJ2-2; d_call: TRBD2; v_call: TRBV6-5; cdr3_length: 15; cdr3_aa: CASSRLAGNTGELFF; cdr3_nt: TGTGCCAGCAGCCGGCTAGCGGGTAACACCGGGGAGCTGTTTTTT
clone_size: -; j_call: TRBJ1-1; d_call: -; v_call: TRBV12-3/TRBV12-4; cdr3_length: 12; cdr3_aa: CASRIMNTEAFF; cdr3_nt: TGTGCCAGCAGGATCATGAACACTGAAGCTTTCTTT
clone_size: once; j_call: TRBJ1-4; d_call: -; v_call: TRBV7-2; cdr3_length: 14; cdr3_aa: CASSLDGHNEKLFF; cdr3_nt: TGTGCCAGCAGCTTAGACGGACATAATGAAAAACTGTTTTTT